This T cell receptor beta chain derives from a study of T cells in Graves' hyperthyroidism and ophthalmopathy. Whole-study findings and limits: Most clonotypes expanded in the thyroid (above 0.001) were also present in blood. In the analysis, a 13 V-J model separated ophthalmopathy from stable hyperthyroidism.

Template material for amplifying TCR beta CDR3 regions consisted of RNA transcripts. First-round RT-PCR of the TCR CDR3 relied on the HTBI primer set. Using its own MiXCR run on the multiplex PCR reads, TCRdb lists one record per CDR3 protein. Of about 580,000 distinct CDR3 sequences listed, around 45% were seen once; the top ten hold more than 7%. For this clonotype: As yet, its antigen is unknown.

The V segment lost 9 bases and the J segment 5 bases; nucleotides outside the gene matches: 9. The CDR3 sequence is 15 residues long. Per the germline V gene, CDR1 is LNHNV and CDR2 is YYDKDF (reference sequence). Calling Graves' hyperthyroidism stable meant ophthalmopathy did not progress within 18 months. Patients aged 18 to 65 had newly diagnosed hyperthyroidism of under 2 months' duration. This TCR was recovered from a young woman with Graves' hyperthyroidism. Sequenced: peripheral blood or thyroid tissue (not recorded which). The J gene is TRBJ2-1, the V gene TRBV15; 11 nucleotides match TRBD2. CDR3 loop: CATSRGTSGNNEQFF. CDR3 DNA: TGTGCCACAAGCCGAGGGACTAGCGGAAACAATGAGCAGTTCTTC.